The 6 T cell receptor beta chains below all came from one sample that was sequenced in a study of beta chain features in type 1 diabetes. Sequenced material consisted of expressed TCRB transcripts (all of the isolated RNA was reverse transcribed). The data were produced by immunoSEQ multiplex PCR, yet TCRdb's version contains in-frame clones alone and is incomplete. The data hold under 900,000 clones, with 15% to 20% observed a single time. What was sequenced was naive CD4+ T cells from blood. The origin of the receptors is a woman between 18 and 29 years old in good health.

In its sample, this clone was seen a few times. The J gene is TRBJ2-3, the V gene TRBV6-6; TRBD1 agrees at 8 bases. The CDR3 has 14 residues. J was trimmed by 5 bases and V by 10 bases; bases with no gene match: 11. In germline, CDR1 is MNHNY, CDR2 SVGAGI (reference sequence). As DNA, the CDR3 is TGTGCCACCCGGACAGGGAAAGGGGGAGATACGCAGTATTTT. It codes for CATRTGKGGDTQYF.

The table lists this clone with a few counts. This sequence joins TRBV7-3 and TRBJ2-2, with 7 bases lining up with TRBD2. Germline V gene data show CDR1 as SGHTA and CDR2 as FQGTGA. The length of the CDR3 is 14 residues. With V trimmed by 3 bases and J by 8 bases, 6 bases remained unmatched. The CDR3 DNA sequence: TGTGCCAGCAGCTTTAGTTCGGGAGGAGGGGAGCTGTTTTTT. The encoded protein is CASSFSSGGGELFF.

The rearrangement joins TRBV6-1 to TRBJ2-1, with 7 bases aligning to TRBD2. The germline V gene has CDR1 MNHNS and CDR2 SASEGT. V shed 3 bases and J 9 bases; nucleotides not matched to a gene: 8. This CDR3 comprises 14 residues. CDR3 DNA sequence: TGTGCCAGCAGTGACCCCGGACTAGTACCTGAGCAGTTCTTC. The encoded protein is CASSDPGLVPEQFF.

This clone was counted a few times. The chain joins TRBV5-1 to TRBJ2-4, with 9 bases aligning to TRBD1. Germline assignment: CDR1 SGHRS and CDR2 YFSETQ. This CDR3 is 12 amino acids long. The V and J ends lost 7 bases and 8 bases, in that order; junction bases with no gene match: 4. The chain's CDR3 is CASRDRADIQYF. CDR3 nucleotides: TGCGCCAGCCGGGACAGGGCAGACATTCAGTACTTC. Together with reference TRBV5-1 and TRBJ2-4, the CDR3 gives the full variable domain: KAGVTQTPRYLIKTRGQQVTLSCSPISGHRSVSWYQQTPGQGLQFLFEYFSETQRNKGNFPGRFSGRQFSNSRSEMNVSTLELGDSALYLCASRDRADIQYFGAGTRLSVL.

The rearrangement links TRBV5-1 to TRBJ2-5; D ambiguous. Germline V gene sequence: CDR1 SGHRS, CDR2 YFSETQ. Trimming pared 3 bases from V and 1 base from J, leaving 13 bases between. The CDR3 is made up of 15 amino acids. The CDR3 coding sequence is TGCGCCAGCAGCTCCTGGTGGGCAGCCCAAGAGACCCAGTACTTC. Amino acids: CASSSWWAAQETQYF. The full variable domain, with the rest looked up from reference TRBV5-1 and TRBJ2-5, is KAGVTQTPRYLIKTRGQQVTLSCSPISGHRSVSWYQQTPGQGLQFLFEYFSETQRNKGNFPGRFSGRQFSNSRSEMNVSTLELGDSALYLCASSSWWAAQETQYFGPGTRLLVL.

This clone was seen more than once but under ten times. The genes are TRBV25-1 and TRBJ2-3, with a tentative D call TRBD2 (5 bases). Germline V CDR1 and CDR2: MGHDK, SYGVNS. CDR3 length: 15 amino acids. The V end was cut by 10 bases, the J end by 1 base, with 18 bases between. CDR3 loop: CATSSRPIGTDTQYF. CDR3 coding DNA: TGTGCCACCTCTAGCCGCCCTATAGGCACAGATACGCAGTATTTT.